This T cell receptor (beta chain) originates from a study of immune characterization of retroperitoneal liposarcoma. The CDR3 is made up of 14 amino acids. V was cut by 0 bases and J by 8 bases, with 11 bases left in between. The germline V gene encodes CDR1 MGHRA and CDR2 YSYEKL. TCRdb re-called the PCR reads through MiXCR, storing one row per CDR3 protein. The table records around 11,000 distinct CDR3 sequences, over 25% of them present only once. The chain is built from TRBV4-1 and TRBJ2-1; no clear D. The specimen sequenced was blood. This receptor was identified in a male donor with retroperitoneal liposarcoma. The CDR3, as DNA: TGCGCCAGCAGCCAAGATCTTGGTTGGGATGAGCAGTTCTTC. It translates to CASSQDLGWDEQFF.